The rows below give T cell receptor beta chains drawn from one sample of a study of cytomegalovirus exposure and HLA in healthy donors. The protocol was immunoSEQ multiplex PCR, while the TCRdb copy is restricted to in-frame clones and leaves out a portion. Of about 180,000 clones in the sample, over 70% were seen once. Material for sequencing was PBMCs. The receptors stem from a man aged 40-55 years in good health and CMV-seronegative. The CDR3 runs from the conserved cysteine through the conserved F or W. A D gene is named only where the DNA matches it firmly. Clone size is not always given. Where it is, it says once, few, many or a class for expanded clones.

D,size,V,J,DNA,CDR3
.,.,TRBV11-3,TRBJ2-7,TGTGCCAGCAGCGTTAGCGGCAGCCCGAGAGAGCAGTACTTC,CASSVSGSPREQYF
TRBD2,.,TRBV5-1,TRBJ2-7,TGCGCCAGCAACCCAGGGACTAGCGGTACCTACGAGCAGTACTTC,CASNPGTSGTYEQYF
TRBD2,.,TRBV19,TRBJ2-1,TGTGCCAGTAGTGATGGACTAGCGGGAATCGGGAATGAGCAGTTCTTC,CASSDGLAGIGNEQFF
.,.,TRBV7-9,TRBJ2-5,TGTGCCAGCAGCTTCAAAGAGACCCAGTACTTC,CASSFKETQYF
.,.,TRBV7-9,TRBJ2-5,TGTGCCAGCAGCTTAGGACTACAAGAGACCCAGTACTTC,CASSLGLQETQYF
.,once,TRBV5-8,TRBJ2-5,TGTGCCAGCAGCTTGGGGAGTAGCGGAAAACAAGAGACCCAGTACTTC,CASSLGSSGKQETQYF
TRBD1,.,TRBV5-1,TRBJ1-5,TGCGCCAGCAGCTTGGATGGACAGGGCCGAGGGCCCCAGCATTTT,CASSLDGQGRGPQHF
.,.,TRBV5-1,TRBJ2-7,TGCGCCAGCAGCTTGGGGGCGGCGGTCCCAGGGGAGCAGTACTTC,CASSLGAAVPGEQYF
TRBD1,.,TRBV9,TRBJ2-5,TGTGCCAGCAGCGTAGGGGGACAGCAAGAGACCCAGTACTTC,CASSVGGQQETQYF
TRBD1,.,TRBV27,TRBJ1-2,TGTGCCAGCAGTCTCGGGACAGCGAGTAACTATGGCTACACCTTC,CASSLGTASNYGYTF
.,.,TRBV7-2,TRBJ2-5,TGTGCCAGCAGCTTACGTGGCGGAAACCTCCCGCAGACCCAGTACTTC,CASSLRGGNLPQTQYF
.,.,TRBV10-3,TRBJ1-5,TGTGCCATCGGGAAGGGGACACCAGATCAGCCCCAGCATTTT,CAIGKGTPDQPQHF
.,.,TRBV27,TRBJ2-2,TGTGCCAGCAGGAGCTCGGTGCGGGAGCTGTTTTTT,CASRSSVRELFF
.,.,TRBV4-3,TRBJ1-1,TGCGCCAGCAGCCAAGATCATCCGAACACTGAAGCTTTCTTT,CASSQDHPNTEAFF
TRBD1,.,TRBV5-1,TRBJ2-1,TGCGCCAGCAGCTCGGACAGGGGCTTTTACAATGAGCAGTTCTTC,CASSSDRGFYNEQFF
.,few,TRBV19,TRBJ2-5,TGTGCCAGTAGTATAGTGGCGGCAAGCGAGACCCAGTACTTC,CASSIVAASETQYF
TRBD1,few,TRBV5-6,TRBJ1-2,TGTGCCAGCAGTGGGCCCGGACAGGAGTATGGCTACACCTTC,CASSGPGQEYGYTF
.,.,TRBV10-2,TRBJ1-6,TGCGCCAGCAGTGAGTCCGGGGGGGCCTATAATTCACCCCTCCACTTT,CASSESGGAYNSPLHF
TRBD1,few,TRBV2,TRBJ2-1,TGTGCCAGCGTCAACTTGGGACAGGGGAATGAGCAGTTCTTC,CASVNLGQGNEQFF
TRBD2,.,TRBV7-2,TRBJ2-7,TGTGCCAGCAGCCCGGGACTAGCAGCGTCCTACGAGCAGTACTTC,CASSPGLAASYEQYF
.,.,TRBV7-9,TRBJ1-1,TGTGCCAGCAGCTCAACTTACGGAGGGAACACTGAAGCTTTCTTT,CASSSTYGGNTEAFF
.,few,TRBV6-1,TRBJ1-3,TGTGCCACACGAAGGACAGAGGATGGAAACACCATATATTTT,CATRRTEDGNTIYF
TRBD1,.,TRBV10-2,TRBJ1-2,TGCGCCAGCACCCAGGGACAGGCCTATGGCTACACCTTC,CASTQGQAYGYTF